Here is one T cell receptor (beta chain) with its context. Its antigen remains unknown. The data were taken from a study of post-analysis software for immune sequencing data. In the study overall: Relapsing-remitting, secondary progressive and progressive-relapsing forms of multiple sclerosis all featured among disease courses.

Prepared TCR beta cDNA libraries contained unique molecular identifiers. Via MiXCR, TCRdb re-called the PCR reads, giving one row per CDR3 protein. Here the sample spans about 460,000 distinct CDR3 sequences, around 40% being singletons. Whole-study results and caveats: People with multiple sclerosis had a significantly lower normalized Chao1 diversity than controls did. A handful of TRBV segments were significantly more frequent in patients than in controls. TRBV5-6, TRBV5-1 and TRBV20-1 were among these segments. Strong co-clustering by F measure linked samples that shared a preparation batch.

After removal of 4 bases from V and 4 bases from J, the junction contained 8 bases not matched to a gene. This CDR3 spans 15 amino acids. Germline V CDR1 and CDR2: SGHKS, YYEKEE (reference sequence). The sequence derives from a girl aged 10 to 17 with multiple sclerosis. The sequenced sample consisted of blood. The chain is built from TRBV5-5 and TRBJ1-1; 9 bases are shared with TRBD1. The CDR3 loop is CASSPQGARGTEAFF. CDR3 DNA sequence: TGTGCCAGCAGCCCACAGGGGGCTCGGGGCACTGAAGCTTTCTTT.